What follows are 29 T cell receptor beta chains derived from one specimen sequenced in a study of identical twins (dated by TCRdb to about 2016). Receptor amplification or capture employed 5' RACE. The sequencing machine was an Illumina HiSeq 2000. TCRdb reanalyzed the raw reads on its own, using fastp at Q25 for trimming and MiXCR for clone calling, and kept in-frame beta chains. Every entry covers one CDR3 protein and lists the most common genes and DNA from its rows. For this sample there are a few hundred thousand distinct CDR3 sequences; under 20% appear just once. 12% of the sample belongs to the ten largest clones. The sequencing input was naive T cells sorted from blood. Taken with the paper, the label for cell subset or site translates to: cells isolated with a human naive T-cell isolation kit. All receptors come from a man in his forties or fifties in good health.

This clonotype was seen only once. The gene calls are TRBV4-1 and TRBJ2-7; no firm D call. This CDR3 has 13 amino acids. CDR1 MGHRA and CDR2 YSYEKL come from the germline V gene. Trimming cost V 5 bases and J 4 bases, with 12 bases left between them. For the CDR3, the DNA is TGCGCCAGCAGCTCCAGGATTCTTTACGAGCAGTACTTC. Encoded protein: CASSSRILYEQYF.

The chain employs TRBV9 and TRBJ1-2; D is unresolved. V lost 0 bases and J 8 bases, leaving 8 bases between the germline ends. The CDR3 covers 12 residues. The germline V gene encodes CDR1 SGDLS and CDR2 YYNGEE. Here the CDR3 DNA reads TGTGCCAGCAGCGTAGCGGGGTGGGGCTACACCTTC. Translation gives CASSVAGWGYTF.

The chain links TRBV7-2 to TRBJ2-1; tentatively, D is TRBD2 (7 bases). The germline gives CDR1 SGHTA, CDR2 FQGNSA. This CDR3 has 19 amino acids. Trimming left V 0 bases short and J 7 bases short, with 25 bases between. The CDR3, as DNA: TGTGCCAGCAGCTTAGCTCCTTCAGGACGGGGGAGGGGGAAAAATGAGCAGTTCTTC. Protein sequence: CASSLAPSGRGRGKNEQFF.

Concerning this clonotype itself: A much larger clone sits a single nucleotide away, making a read error possible. The chain links TRBV20-1 to TRBJ2-5; perhaps TRBD2 as D (6 bases). Germline V CDR1 and CDR2: DFQATT, SNEGSKA (reference sequence). The CDR3 has 12 amino acids. The CDR3 coding sequence is TGCAGTGCAACGTCGGGGGAAGAGGCCCAGTACTTC. Its protein is CSATSGEEAQYF.

This chain connects TRBV20-1 to TRBJ2-7; 8 nucleotides line up with TRBD1. CDR1 and CDR2 from the germline V gene are DFQATT and SNEGSKA (reference sequence). Germline trimming cut 6 bases from V and 0 bases from J; bases unmatched to any gene: 7. CDR3 length: 14 amino acids. The CDR3 DNA sequence: TGCAGTGCCCAAGGAACAGGGGGCTCCTACGAGCAGTACTTC. Translated, it gives CSAQGTGGSYEQYF.

This clonotype was counted ten times or more. The CDR3 DNA reads TGCAGTGCGAACGGGCCCTTGGGAGAGACCCAGTACTTC. Amino acids: CSANGPLGETQYF. V and J are TRBV20-1 and TRBJ2-5, with D uncertain. This CDR3 is built from 13 residues. V was clipped by 6 bases and J by 4 bases, with 15 bases between them. From germline, CDR1 is DFQATT and CDR2 SNEGSKA (reference sequence).

In its sample, this clonotype was seen a few times. The J gene is TRBJ2-7, the V gene TRBV6-1; 9 bases are a match to TRBD1. V trimming: 9 bases; J trimming: 4 bases; junction bases outside the gene matches: 13. The CDR3 runs to 15 residues. Germline CDR1 is MNHNS and CDR2 is SASEGT. The CDR3 DNA reads as TGTGCCAGTAATTCGGGACAGGGAGGTTCTTACGAGCAGTACTTC. This codes for CASNSGQGGSYEQYF.

The table lists this clonotype with a count of one. This chain links TRBV5-1 with TRBJ1-2, with D perhaps matching TRBD1 (6 bases). Germline V gives CDR1 SGHRS, CDR2 YFSETQ. The V and J ends lost 4 bases and 7 bases respectively, with 14 bases between them. CDR3 length: 13 amino acids. CDR3 coding DNA: TGCGCCAGCAGCCCGGAACAGGGAATTGGCTACACCTTC. Its protein product is CASSPEQGIGYTF.

This clonotype was picked up a small number of times. V gene TRBV5-1 combines with J gene TRBJ2-7; D possibly matches TRBD1 or TRBD2 (5 bases each). Germline V lookup: CDR1 SGHRS, CDR2 YFSETQ. This CDR3 has 16 amino acids. Trimming cost V 3 bases and J 3 bases, with 19 bases left between them. The CDR3 loop reads CASSSSGTRRYYEQYF. Written as DNA, the CDR3 is TGCGCCAGCAGCTCCTCCGGGACGAGGCGATACTACGAGCAGTACTTC.

The rearrangement joins TRBV11-2 to TRBJ2-1; tentative D call: TRBD1 (6 bases). The CDR3 runs 13 residues. Trimming took 5 bases from V and 9 from J, leaving 14 bases between them. In germline, CDR1 is SGHAT, CDR2 FQNNGV. The CDR3 DNA sequence: TGTGCCAGCAGCAGGACAGTCCGTGGTGAGCAGTTCTTC. It specifies CASSRTVRGEQFF.

This chain links TRBV21-1 with TRBJ2-3; TRBD1 was called by the table and not checked on the DNA. TRBV21-1 is noted as a pseudogene. The length of the CDR3 is 17 residues. The CDR3 here is CASSKLGLRPPLRTQYF. In nucleotides, the CDR3 is TGTGCCAGCAGCAAATTGGGTCTAAGGCCCCCATTAAGGACGCAGTATTTT.

J is TRBJ2-7 and V is TRBV5-6; perhaps TRBD2 as D (5 bases). The J call may be mistaken, given a closer DNA end match to TRBJ2-1. CDR1 SGHDT and CDR2 YYEEEE come from the germline V gene. This CDR3 comprises 11 residues. CDR3 in DNA: TGTGCCAGCAGCCGGGAATCTGAGCAGTTCTTC. Translating gives CASSRESEQFF.

This clonotype was recorded at least ten times. The chain joins TRBV24-1 to TRBJ2-7; 7 nucleotides align to TRBD1. The V gene's germline CDR1 is KGHDR and CDR2 SFDVKD. This CDR3 is built from 13 residues. After removal of 9 bases from V and 1 base from J, the junction contained 5 bases not matched to a gene. The CDR3 loop reads CATARTGSYEQYF. CDR3 in DNA: TGTGCCACCGCCCGGACAGGTTCCTACGAGCAGTACTTC.

A few counts support this clonotype. The gene calls are TRBV21-1 and TRBJ2-7; whether TRBD1, the table's D call, matches the DNA was not checked. TRBV21-1 is assigned pseudogene status. The CDR3 has 15 residues. CDR3 nucleotides: TGTGCCAGCAGCAGAGGACAGGGAGAACGGTACGAGCAGTACTTC. Its translation: CASSRGQGERYEQYF.

This clonotype was observed a few times. The J gene is TRBJ2-5, the V gene TRBV12-3 or TRBV12-4; 8 bases map to TRBD1. There are 14 residues in the CDR3. V trimming: 8 bases; J trimming: 2 bases; junction bases outside the gene matches: 7. The CDR3 DNA follows: TGTGCCAGCGGCACCGGGACAGGACAAGAGACCCAGTACTTC. Protein sequence: CASGTGTGQETQYF.

This clonotype occurred many times. The chain links TRBV18 to TRBJ2-1; D is possibly TRBD2 (6 bases). The V end was cut by 1 base, the J end by 6 bases, with 16 bases between. Germline V gives CDR1 KGHSH, CDR2 LQKENI. This CDR3 is 16 amino acids long. CDR3 sequence (DNA): TGTGCCAGCTCACCACTACGCGGGAAAGCGGGCAATGAGCAGTTCTTC. It encodes CASSPLRGKAGNEQFF.

The CDR3 nucleotides are TGCGCCAGCAGTGGCGGGGCCACTAACTATGGCTACACCTTC. Protein: CASSGGATNYGYTF. V usage is TRBV10-2 and J usage is TRBJ1-2; D is possibly TRBD1 (5 bases). V lost 4 bases and J 0 bases, leaving 9 bases between the germline ends. The germline V gene has CDR1 WSHSY and CDR2 SAAADI. There are 14 residues in the CDR3.

This clonotype was picked up many times. The chain has TRBV12-3 or TRBV12-4 and TRBJ2-4; D unresolved. The CDR3 totals 14 residues. V lost 3 bases and J 2 bases, leaving 8 bases between the germline ends. The CDR3 nucleotides are TGTGCCAGCAGTTTGGGCGGCTCCAAAAACATTCAGTACTTC. It specifies CASSLGGSKNIQYF.

The chain recombines TRBV3-1 with TRBJ2-7; 7 bases are a match to TRBD2. This CDR3 has 15 amino acids. V lost 3 bases and J lost 3; bases outside the gene matches: 8. CDR1 is LGHDT, CDR2 YNNKEL, per germline (reference sequence). CDR3 loop: CASSHSGRMIYEQYF. The CDR3, as DNA: TGTGCCAGCAGCCATAGCGGGCGGATGATCTACGAGCAGTACTTC.

This clonotype was counted at least ten times. This chain links TRBV7-2 with TRBJ2-7; TRBD2 matches 11 bases. Trimming cost V 5 bases and J 5 bases; bases outside gene matches: 8. The CDR3 loop spans 15 amino acids. CDR1 is SGHTA and CDR2 is FQGNSA in the germline V gene. The CDR3 DNA sequence: TGTGCCAGCAGCCAGGTAGCGGGAGGGCCAAACGAGCAGTACTTC. Its translation: CASSQVAGGPNEQYF.

CDR3 in amino acids: CASRSQGNYGYTF. CDR3 DNA: TGTGCCAGCAGGTCGCAGGGCAACTATGGCTACACCTTC. This rearrangement joins TRBV7-2 to TRBJ1-2; D possibly corresponds to TRBD1 (5 bases). V was cut by 6 bases and J by 2 bases, with 10 bases left in between. Germline values: CDR1 SGHTA, CDR2 FQGNSA. This CDR3 contains 13 residues. The variable domain in full, completed from reference TRBV7-2 and TRBJ1-2, reads GAGVSQSPSNKVTEKGKDVELRCDPISGHTALYWYRQSLGQGLEFLIYFQGNSAPDKSGLPSDRFSAERTGGSVSTLTIQRTQQEDSAVYLCASRSQGNYGYTFGSGTRLTVV.

The chain carries TRBV14 and TRBJ2-7; D may correspond to TRBD1 or TRBD2 (5 bases each). Trimming removed 4 bases at V and 2 bases at J, with 12 bases between. The CDR3 covers 14 residues. Germline CDR1 SGHDN, CDR2 FVKESK. The CDR3 spells CASSLWDGPYEQYF. CDR3 sequence (DNA): TGTGCCAGCAGCCTATGGGACGGACCCTACGAGCAGTACTTC.

The chain has TRBV27 and TRBJ1-5; the D gene is possibly TRBD1 (6 bases). Trimming shortened V by 8 bases and J by 7 bases, and 12 bases separated the two germline ends. The CDR3 extends over 12 amino acids. Germline assignment: CDR1 MNHEY and CDR2 SMNVEV (reference sequence). The CDR3 loop is CASGGRGQPQHF. CDR3 sequence (DNA): TGTGCCAGCGGGGGCCGTGGCCAGCCCCAGCATTTT.

This clonotype was recorded many times. The CDR3 DNA sequence: TGTGCCAGCACGTCGCCCCGGACTAGCGGGAGTTACGAGCAGTACTTC. Translated, it gives CASTSPRTSGSYEQYF. This chain joins TRBV28 and TRBJ2-7, with 13 bases identical to TRBD2. V trimming: 7 bases; J trimming: 4 bases; junction bases outside the gene matches: 10. The CDR3 consists of 16 residues. CDR1 MDHEN and CDR2 SYDVKM come from the germline V gene.

The chain links TRBV24-1 to TRBJ2-1; a weak D match, TRBD2 (6 bases). Trimming stripped 5 bases from V and 7 bases from J, with 14 bases between. CDR1 KGHDR and CDR2 SFDVKD come from the germline V gene. This CDR3 is built from 14 residues. For the CDR3, the DNA is TGTGCCACCAGTGGACAGCCCCGGGGGAATGAGCAGTTCTTC. Its protein is CATSGQPRGNEQFF.

This clonotype occurred a few times. The chain is built from TRBV7-6 and TRBJ2-2, with D possibly matching TRBD1 (5 bases). This CDR3 is built from 15 residues. CDR1 SGHVS and CDR2 FNYEAQ come from the germline V gene. V lost 1 base to trimming and J lost 5 bases, with 11 bases between them. In DNA form, the CDR3 reads TGTGCCAGCAGCTTAGGGGCAGGGCTGACCGGGGAGCTGTTTTTT. It codes for CASSLGAGLTGELFF. The full variable domain, in which reference TRBV7-6 and TRBJ2-2 provide the parts outside the CDR3, is GAGVSQSPRYKVTKRGQDVALRCDPISGHVSLYWYRQALGQGPEFLTYFNYEAQQDKSGLPNDRFSAERPEGSISTLTIQRTEQRDSAMYRCASSLGAGLTGELFFGEGSRLTVL.

The chain is built from TRBV5-1 and TRBJ2-5; 14 bases are a match to TRBD2. V was pared by 7 bases and J by 5 bases, with 16 bases of the junction left unmatched. The CDR3 runs 18 residues. In germline, CDR1 is SGHRS, CDR2 YFSETQ. Here the CDR3 DNA reads TGCGCCAGCGGGCCGGGACTAGCGGGAGATCCCTCCAGGGAGACCCAGTACTTC. This sequence encodes CASGPGLAGDPSRETQYF. The whole variable domain, remainder taken from reference TRBV5-1 and TRBJ2-5, is KAGVTQTPRYLIKTRGQQVTLSCSPISGHRSVSWYQQTPGQGLQFLFEYFSETQRNKGNFPGRFSGRQFSNSRSEMNVSTLELGDSALYLCASGPGLAGDPSRETQYFGPGTRLLVL.

This clonotype came up many times. The chain is built from TRBV6-1 and TRBJ2-5, with 8 nucleotides matching TRBD2. Losses at the gene ends were 7 bases for V and 1 base for J; bases not matched to a gene: 8. CDR3 length equals 15 residues. Germline V CDR1 and CDR2: MNHNS, SASEGT. The CDR3 region has the DNA TGTGCCAGCACCCCCAGCGGGGGAACCCAAGAGACCCAGTACTTC. Translated, it gives CASTPSGGTQETQYF.

V and J are TRBV6-1 and TRBJ2-1; 8 positions match TRBD2. The CDR3 loop spans 15 amino acids. Germline assignment: CDR1 MNHNS and CDR2 SASEGT. J gave up 4 bases and V 3 bases, and 5 bases lay outside the gene matches. The CDR3 spells CASSEPGTRYNEQFF. CDR3 DNA sequence: TGTGCCAGCAGTGAGCCCGGGACTAGATACAATGAGCAGTTCTTC.